This T cell receptor (beta chain) appears in the sequencing data of a study of blood T cells in healthy people across ages. Through a sample-barcoded 5' primer and a J-beta primer mix, a second PCR was run for roughly 6 to 11 cycles. Every sample gave at least 2.5 million paired-end reads containing CDR3. TCRdb processed the 5' RACE reads anew with MiXCR; each CDR3 protein has one entry. The repertoire holds about 1.1 million distinct CDR3 sequences, with 30% to 40% as singletons. Roughly 10 milliliters of peripheral blood were drawn from each donor into EDTA-treated tubes. V was trimmed by 5 bases and J by 4 bases, leaving 12 bases between them. This CDR3 is built from 13 residues. Germline V gives CDR1 DFQATT, CDR2 SNEGSKA (reference sequence).

The TCR was taken from a man younger than 35 in good health. V gene TRBV20-1 combines with J gene TRBJ1-5, with unresolved D. The source material was blood. The CDR3 bases are TGCAGTGCTCTTTCGGCGGGAAATCAGCCCCAGCATTTT. It is translated as CSALSAGNQPQHF.